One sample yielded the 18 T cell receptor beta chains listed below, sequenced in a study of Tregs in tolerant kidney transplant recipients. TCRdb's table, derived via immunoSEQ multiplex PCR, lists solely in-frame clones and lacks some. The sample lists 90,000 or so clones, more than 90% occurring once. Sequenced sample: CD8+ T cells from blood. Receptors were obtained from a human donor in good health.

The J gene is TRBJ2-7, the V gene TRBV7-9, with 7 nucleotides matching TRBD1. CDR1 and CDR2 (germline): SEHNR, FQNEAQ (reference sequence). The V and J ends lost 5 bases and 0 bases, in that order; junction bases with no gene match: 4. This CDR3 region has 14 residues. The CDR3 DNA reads TGTGCCAGCAGCCCCCGGGACAGCTCCTACGAGCAGTACTTC. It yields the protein CASSPRDSSYEQYF.

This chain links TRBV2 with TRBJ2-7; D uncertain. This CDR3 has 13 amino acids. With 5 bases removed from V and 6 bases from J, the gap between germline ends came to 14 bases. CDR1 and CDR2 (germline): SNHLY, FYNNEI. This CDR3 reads CASSTFQDREQYF. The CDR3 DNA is TGTGCCAGCAGTACTTTTCAGGATCGCGAGCAGTACTTC.

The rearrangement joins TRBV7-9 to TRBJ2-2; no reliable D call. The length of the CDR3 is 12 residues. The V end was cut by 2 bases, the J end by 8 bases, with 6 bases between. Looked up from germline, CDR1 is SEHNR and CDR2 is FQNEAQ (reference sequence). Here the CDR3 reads CASSLLPGELFF. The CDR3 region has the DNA TGTGCCAGCAGCTTACTCCCGGGGGAGCTGTTTTTT. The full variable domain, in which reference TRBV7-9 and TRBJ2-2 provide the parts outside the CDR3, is DTGVSQNPRHKITKRGQNVTFRCDPISEHNRLYWYRQTLGQGPEFLTYFQNEAQLEKSRLLSDRFSAERPKGSFSTLEIQRTEQGDSAMYLCASSLLPGELFFGEGSRLTVL.

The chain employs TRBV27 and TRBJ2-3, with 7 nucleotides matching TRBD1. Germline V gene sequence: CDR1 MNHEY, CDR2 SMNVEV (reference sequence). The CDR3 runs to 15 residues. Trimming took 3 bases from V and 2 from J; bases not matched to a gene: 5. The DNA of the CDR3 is TGTGCCAGCAGTTTCTTGGGACAGCCCACAGATACGCAGTATTTT. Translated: CASSFLGQPTDTQYF.

The CDR3 DNA follows: TGTGCCAGCAGCTTCTCTAGCGTGACAAGCGCGGTTGGATCCTACAATGAGCAGTTCTTC. It specifies CASSFSSVTSAVGSYNEQFF. V is TRBV5-5 and J is TRBJ2-1; D is perhaps TRBD2 (6 bases). Looked up from germline, CDR1 is SGHKS and CDR2 is YYEKEE (reference sequence). The CDR3 spans 20 residues. V lost 2 bases and J 1 base, leaving 25 bases between the germline ends.

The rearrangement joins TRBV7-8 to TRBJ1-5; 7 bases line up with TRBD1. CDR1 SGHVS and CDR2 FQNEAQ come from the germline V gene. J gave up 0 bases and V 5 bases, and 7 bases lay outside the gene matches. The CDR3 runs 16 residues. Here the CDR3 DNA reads TGTGCCAGCAGCCCAGGGACAGTTTATAGCAATCAGCCCCAGCATTTT. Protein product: CASSPGTVYSNQPQHF.

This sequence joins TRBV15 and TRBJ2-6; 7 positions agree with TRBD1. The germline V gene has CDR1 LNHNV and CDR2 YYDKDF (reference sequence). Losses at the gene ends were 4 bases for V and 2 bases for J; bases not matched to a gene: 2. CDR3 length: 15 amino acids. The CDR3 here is CATSIDRAGANVLTF. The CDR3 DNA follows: TGTGCCACCAGCATAGACAGGGCTGGGGCCAACGTCCTGACTTTC.

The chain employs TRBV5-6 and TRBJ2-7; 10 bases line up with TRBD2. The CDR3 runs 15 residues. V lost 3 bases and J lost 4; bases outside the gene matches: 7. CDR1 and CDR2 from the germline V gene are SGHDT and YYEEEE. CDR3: CASSWGTSGAYEQYF. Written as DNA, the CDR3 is TGTGCCAGCAGCTGGGGTACTAGCGGGGCTTACGAGCAGTACTTC. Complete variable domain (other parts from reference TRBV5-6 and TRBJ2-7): DAGVTQSPTHLIKTRGQQVTLRCSPKSGHDTVSWYQQALGQGPQFIFQYYEEEERQRGNFPDRFSGHQFPNYSSELNVNALLLGDSALYLCASSWGTSGAYEQYFGPGTRLTVT.

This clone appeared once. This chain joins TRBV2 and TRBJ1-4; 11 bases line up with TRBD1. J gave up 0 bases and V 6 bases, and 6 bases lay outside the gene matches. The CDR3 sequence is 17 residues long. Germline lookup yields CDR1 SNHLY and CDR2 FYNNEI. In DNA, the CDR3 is TGTGCCAGCAGGCCAGGACAGGGGGCGGCAACTAATGAAAAACTGTTTTTT. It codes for CASRPGQGAATNEKLFF. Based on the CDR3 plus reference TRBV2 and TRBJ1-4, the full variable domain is EPEVTQTPSHQVTQMGQEVILRCVPISNHLYFYWYRQILGQKVEFLVSFYNNEISEKSEIFDDQFSVERPDGSNFTLKIRSTKLEDSAMYFCASRPGQGAATNEKLFFGSGTQLSVL.

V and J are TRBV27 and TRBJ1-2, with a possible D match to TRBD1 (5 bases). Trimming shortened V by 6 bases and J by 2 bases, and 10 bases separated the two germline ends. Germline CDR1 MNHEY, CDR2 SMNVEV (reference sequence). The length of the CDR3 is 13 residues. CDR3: CASSLDKNYGYTF. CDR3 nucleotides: TGTGCCAGCAGCCTGGACAAAAACTATGGCTACACCTTC.

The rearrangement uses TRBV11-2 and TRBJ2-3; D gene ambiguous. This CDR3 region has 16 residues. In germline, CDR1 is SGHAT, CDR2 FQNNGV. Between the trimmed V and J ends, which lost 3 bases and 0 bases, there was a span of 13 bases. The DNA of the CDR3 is TGTGCCAGCAGCTTGGGTGGGGTGGTGAGCACAGATACGCAGTATTTT. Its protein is CASSLGGVVSTDTQYF.

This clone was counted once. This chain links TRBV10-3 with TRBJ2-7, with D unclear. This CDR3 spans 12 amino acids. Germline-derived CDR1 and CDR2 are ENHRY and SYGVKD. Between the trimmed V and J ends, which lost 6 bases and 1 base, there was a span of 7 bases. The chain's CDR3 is CAIRDGSYEQYF. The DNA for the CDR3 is TGTGCCATCAGGGACGGATCCTACGAGCAGTACTTC.

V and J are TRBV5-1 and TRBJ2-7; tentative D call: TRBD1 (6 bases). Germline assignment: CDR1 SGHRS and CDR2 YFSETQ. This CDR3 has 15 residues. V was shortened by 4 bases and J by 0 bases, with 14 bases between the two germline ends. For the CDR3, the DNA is TGCGCCAGCAGCCCGCTTCAGGGGTTCTCCTACGAGCAGTACTTC. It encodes CASSPLQGFSYEQYF.

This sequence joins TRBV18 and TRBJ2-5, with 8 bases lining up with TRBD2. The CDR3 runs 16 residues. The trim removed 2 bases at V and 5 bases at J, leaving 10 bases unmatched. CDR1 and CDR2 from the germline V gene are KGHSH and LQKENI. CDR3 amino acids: CASSPRVIAGSETQYF. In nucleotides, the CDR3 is TGTGCCAGCTCACCAAGGGTGATAGCGGGAAGTGAGACCCAGTACTTC.

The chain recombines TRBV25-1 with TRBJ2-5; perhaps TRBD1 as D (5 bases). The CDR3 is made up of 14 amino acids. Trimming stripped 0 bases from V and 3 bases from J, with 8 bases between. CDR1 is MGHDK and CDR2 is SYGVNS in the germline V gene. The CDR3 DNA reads TGTGCCAGCAGTGAATATGAGACAGAAGAGACCCAGTACTTC. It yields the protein CASSEYETEETQYF.

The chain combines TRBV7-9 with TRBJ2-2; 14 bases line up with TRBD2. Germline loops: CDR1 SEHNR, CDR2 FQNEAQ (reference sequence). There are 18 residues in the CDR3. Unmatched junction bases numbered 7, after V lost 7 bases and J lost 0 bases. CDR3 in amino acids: CASTGLAGGLANTGELFF. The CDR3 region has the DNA TGTGCCAGCACCGGACTAGCGGGGGGATTAGCGAACACCGGGGAGCTGTTTTTT.

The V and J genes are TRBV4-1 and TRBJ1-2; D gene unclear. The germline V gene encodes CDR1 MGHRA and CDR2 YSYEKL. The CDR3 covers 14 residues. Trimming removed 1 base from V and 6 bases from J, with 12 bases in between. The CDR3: CASSQGGVGNGYTF. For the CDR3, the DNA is TGCGCCAGCAGCCAAGGGGGAGTTGGTAATGGCTACACCTTC.

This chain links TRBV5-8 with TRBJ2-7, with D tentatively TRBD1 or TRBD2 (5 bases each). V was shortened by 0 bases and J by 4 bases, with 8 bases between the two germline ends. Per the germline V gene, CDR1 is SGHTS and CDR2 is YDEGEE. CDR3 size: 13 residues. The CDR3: CASSLEGRYEQYF. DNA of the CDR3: TGTGCCAGCAGCTTGGAGGGGAGATACGAGCAGTACTTC.